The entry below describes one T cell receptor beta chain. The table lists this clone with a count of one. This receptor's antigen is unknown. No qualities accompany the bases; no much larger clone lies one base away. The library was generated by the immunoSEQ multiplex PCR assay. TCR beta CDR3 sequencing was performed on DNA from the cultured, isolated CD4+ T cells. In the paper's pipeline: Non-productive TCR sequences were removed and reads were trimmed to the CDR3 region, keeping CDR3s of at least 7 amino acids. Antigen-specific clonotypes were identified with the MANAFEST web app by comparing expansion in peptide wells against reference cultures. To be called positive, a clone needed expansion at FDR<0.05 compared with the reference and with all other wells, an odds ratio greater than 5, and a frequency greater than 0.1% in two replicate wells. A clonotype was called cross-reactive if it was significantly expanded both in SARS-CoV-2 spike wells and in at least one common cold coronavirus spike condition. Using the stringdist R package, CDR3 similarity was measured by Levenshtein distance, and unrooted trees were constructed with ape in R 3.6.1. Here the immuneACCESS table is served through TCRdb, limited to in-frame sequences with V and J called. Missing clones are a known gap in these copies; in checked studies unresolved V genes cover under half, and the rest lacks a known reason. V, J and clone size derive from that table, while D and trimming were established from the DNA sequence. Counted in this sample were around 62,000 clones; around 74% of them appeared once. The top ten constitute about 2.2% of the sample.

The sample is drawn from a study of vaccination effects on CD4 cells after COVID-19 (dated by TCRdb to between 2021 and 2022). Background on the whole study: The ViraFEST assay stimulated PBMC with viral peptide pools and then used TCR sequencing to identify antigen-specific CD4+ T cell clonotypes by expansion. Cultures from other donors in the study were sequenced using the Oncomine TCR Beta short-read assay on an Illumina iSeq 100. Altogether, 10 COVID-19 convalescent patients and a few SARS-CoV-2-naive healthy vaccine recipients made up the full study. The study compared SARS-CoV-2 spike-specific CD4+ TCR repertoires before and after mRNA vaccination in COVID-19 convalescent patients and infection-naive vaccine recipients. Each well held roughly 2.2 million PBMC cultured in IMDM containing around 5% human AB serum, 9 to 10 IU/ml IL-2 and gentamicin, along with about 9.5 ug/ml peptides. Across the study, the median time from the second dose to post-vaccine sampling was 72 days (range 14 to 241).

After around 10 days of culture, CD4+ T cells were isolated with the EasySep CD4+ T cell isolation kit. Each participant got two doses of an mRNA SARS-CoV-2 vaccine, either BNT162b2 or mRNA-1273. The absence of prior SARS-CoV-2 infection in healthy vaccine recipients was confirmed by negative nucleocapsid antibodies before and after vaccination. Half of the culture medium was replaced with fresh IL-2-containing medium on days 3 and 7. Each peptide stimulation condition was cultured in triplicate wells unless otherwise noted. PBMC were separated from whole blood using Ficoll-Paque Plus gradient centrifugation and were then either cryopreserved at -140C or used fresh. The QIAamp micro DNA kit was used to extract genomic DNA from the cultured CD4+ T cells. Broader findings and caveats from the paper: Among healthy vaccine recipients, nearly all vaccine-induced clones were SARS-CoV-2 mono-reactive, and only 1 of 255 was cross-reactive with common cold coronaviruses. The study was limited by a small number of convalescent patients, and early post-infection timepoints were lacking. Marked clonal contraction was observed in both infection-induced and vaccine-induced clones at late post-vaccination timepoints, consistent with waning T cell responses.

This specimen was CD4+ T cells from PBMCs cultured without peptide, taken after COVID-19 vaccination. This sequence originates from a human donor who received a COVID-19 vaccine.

CDR3 sequence: CASSFPGGPTDTQYF. The DNA sequence is TGCGCCAGCAGCTTTCCGGGGGGGCCCACAGATACGCAGTATTTT. Recombination connected TRBV5-1 to TRBJ2-3; the junction holds 8 bases that match TRBD2. Per the germline V gene, SGHRS is the CDR1 and YFSETQ is the CDR2. Including cysteine and phenylalanine, the CDR3 has 15 amino acids. The retained sequence is limited to the CDR3, 45 bases, with the frame set at the first base. Trimming removed 2 bases from V and 2 bases from J; the gene matches leave 4 bases unexplained.